This is a list of T cell receptor beta chains from one sample in a study of T cell responses to AZD1222 COVID-19 vaccine. Profiling relied on immunoSEQ multiplex PCR, and the TCRdb table lists in-frame clones only, not all of them. The sample carries about 190,000 clones, around 91% recorded once. The sequences come from peripheral blood, collected on day 0 of AZD1222 vaccination. All receptors come from an adult in good health. Each CDR3 is given with its conserved first and last residue. The order of the fields is D gene, CDR3 length, V gene, J gene, clone size, CDR3 protein, CDR3 DNA. D genes are given only for firm matches. Not every row has a clone size; where given, it reads once, few, many or a size class.

D: .; length: 14; V: TRBV6-2/TRBV6-3; J: TRBJ1-4; size: .; CDR3: CASSEGTSVEKLFF; DNA: TGTGCCAGCAGTGAGGGGACAAGCGTTGAAAAACTGTTTTTT
D: TRBD2; length: 16; V: TRBV27; J: TRBJ2-3; size: .; CDR3: CASRPSLAGGKDTQYF; DNA: TGTGCCAGCAGGCCCTCCCTAGCGGGGGGAAAAGATACGCAGTATTTT
D: .; length: 13; V: TRBV7-3; J: TRBJ1-5; size: .; CDR3: CASSLSSDQPQHF; DNA: TGTGCCAGCAGCTTAAGCAGTGATCAGCCCCAGCATTTT
D: .; length: 13; V: TRBV12-5; J: TRBJ1-1; size: .; CDR3: CASGQGSGAEAFF; DNA: TGTGCTAGTGGTCAGGGATCCGGCGCTGAAGCTTTCTTT
D: .; length: 12; V: TRBV6-5; J: TRBJ1-1; size: .; CDR3: CASSLQNTEAFF; DNA: TGTGCCAGCAGCCTTCAGAACACTGAAGCTTTCTTT
D: .; length: 16; V: TRBV9; J: TRBJ2-7; size: .; CDR3: CASSVDFTGCSYEQYF; DNA: TGTGCCAGCAGCGTAGACTTTACGGGATGCTCCTACGAGCAGTACTTC
D: .; length: 16; V: TRBV4-1; J: TRBJ2-4; size: .; CDR3: CASSQVGFIAKNIQYF; DNA: TGCGCCAGCAGCCAAGTAGGGTTTATAGCCAAAAACATTCAGTACTTC
D: .; length: 12; V: TRBV5-8; J: TRBJ2-5; size: once; CDR3: CASSLKAGTQYF; DNA: TGTGCCAGCAGCTTAAAAGCAGGGACCCAGTACTTC
D: TRBD2; length: 15; V: TRBV6-5; J: TRBJ2-3; size: .; CDR3: CASRARRGGGDTQYF; DNA: TGTGCCAGCAGGGCCCGGCGGGGGGGTGGAGATACGCAGTATTTT
D: TRBD1; length: 13; V: TRBV5-1; J: TRBJ1-1; size: .; CDR3: CASYRDRVTEAFF; DNA: TGCGCCAGCTACAGGGACAGGGTTACTGAAGCTTTCTTT
D: .; length: 13; V: TRBV9; J: TRBJ2-2; size: .; CDR3: CASSVPGAGELFF; DNA: TGTGCCAGCAGCGTGCCCGGGGCCGGGGAGCTGTTTTTT
D: .; length: 14; V: TRBV5-6; J: TRBJ1-2; size: .; CDR3: CASSSDRYGVGYTF; DNA: TGTGCCAGCAGCTCCGACAGATATGGAGTTGGCTACACCTTC
D: .; length: 12; V: TRBV3-1/TRBV3-2; J: TRBJ1-2; size: .; CDR3: CASSQALFGYTF; DNA: TGTGCCAGCAGCCAAGCTCTATTTGGCTACACCTTC
D: .; length: 16; V: TRBV3-1/TRBV3-2; J: TRBJ1-2; size: .; CDR3: CASSQDMRGIRNGYTF; DNA: TGTGCCAGCAGCCAAGATATGAGAGGGATCAGGAATGGCTACACCTTC
D: .; length: 15; V: TRBV6-5; J: TRBJ2-6; size: few; CDR3: CASSWREVGANVLTF; DNA: TGTGCCAGCAGTTGGAGGGAGGTTGGGGCCAACGTCCTGACTTTC
D: .; length: 15; V: TRBV4-2; J: TRBJ1-5; size: .; CDR3: CASSRIRDSNQPQHF; DNA: TGTGCCAGCAGCCGAATCCGGGACAGCAATCAGCCCCAGCATTTT
D: .; length: 16; V: TRBV7-2; J: TRBJ1-5; size: .; CDR3: CASSLGGTLKGQPQHF; DNA: TGTGCCAGCAGCTTGGGGGGGACTTTAAAAGGTCAGCCCCAGCATTTT
D: TRBD1; length: 15; V: TRBV27; J: TRBJ2-2; size: once; CDR3: CASSLDRASTGELFF; DNA: TGTGCCAGCAGTTTGGACAGGGCGAGCACCGGGGAGCTGTTTTTT
D: TRBD2; length: 18; V: TRBV7-8; J: TRBJ2-1; size: .; CDR3: CASSLVWLAGGFRNEQFF; DNA: TGTGCCAGCAGCTTAGTTTGGCTAGCGGGGGGATTTCGCAATGAGCAGTTCTTC
D: TRBD1; length: 15; V: TRBV5-1; J: TRBJ1-4; size: .; CDR3: CASSIQGLSNEKLFF; DNA: TGCGCCAGCAGCATACAGGGGCTATCTAATGAAAAACTGTTTTTT
D: .; length: 15; V: TRBV24-1; J: TRBJ2-5; size: .; CDR3: CATSDSRGGGETQYF; DNA: TGTGCCACCAGTGATTCCCGAGGGGGGGGAGAGACCCAGTACTTC
D: .; length: 12; V: TRBV30; J: TRBJ1-1; size: .; CDR3: CAWSEVGTEAFF; DNA: TGTGCCTGGAGTGAGGTTGGGACTGAAGCTTTCTTT
D: .; length: 13; V: TRBV15; J: TRBJ1-3; size: once; CDR3: CATSISTGNTIYF; DNA: TGTGCCACCAGCATCTCCACCGGAAACACCATATATTTT
D: .; length: 17; V: TRBV4-3; J: TRBJ2-6; size: .; CDR3: CASSPLSFGPGANVLTF; DNA: TGCGCCAGCAGCCCATTGTCGTTTGGGCCTGGGGCCAACGTCCTGACTTTC
D: .; length: 16; V: TRBV2; J: TRBJ2-1; size: .; CDR3: CASSEKAVGSYNEQFF; DNA: TGTGCCAGCAGTGAAAAGGCAGTTGGCTCCTACAATGAGCAGTTCTTC
D: .; length: 14; V: TRBV14; J: TRBJ1-4; size: .; CDR3: CASSQTRREEKLFF; DNA: TGTGCCAGCAGCCAGACGAGGCGAGAGGAAAAACTGTTTTTT
D: .; length: 12; V: TRBV5-6; J: TRBJ2-7; size: .; CDR3: CASGDSYYEQYF; DNA: TGTGCCAGCGGGGACTCTTACTACGAGCAGTACTTC
D: .; length: 13; V: TRBV14; J: TRBJ2-1; size: once; CDR3: CASSQGRNNEQFF; DNA: TGTGCCAGCAGCCAAGGGAGAAACAATGAGCAGTTCTTC
D: TRBD1; length: 17; V: TRBV19; J: TRBJ2-5; size: .; CDR3: CASSITPGQGAGETQYF; DNA: TGTGCCAGTAGTATAACCCCGGGACAGGGGGCAGGGGAGACCCAGTACTTC
D: .; length: 14; V: TRBV15; J: TRBJ2-3; size: .; CDR3: CATSREGGTDTQYF; DNA: TGTGCCACCAGCAGAGAGGGGGGCACAGATACGCAGTATTTT
D: .; length: 11; V: TRBV20-1; J: TRBJ1-1; size: .; CDR3: CSAKRGTEAFF; DNA: TGCAGTGCCAAAAGGGGCACTGAAGCTTTCTTT
D: .; length: 14; V: TRBV28; J: TRBJ2-1; size: few; CDR3: CASRTRGTDNEQFF; DNA: TGTGCCAGCAGGACTCGGGGAACGGACAATGAGCAGTTCTTC
D: .; length: 14; V: TRBV7-8; J: TRBJ2-7; size: .; CDR3: CASNRAGPSYEQYF; DNA: TGTGCCAGCAATCGGGCAGGGCCTTCCTACGAGCAGTACTTC
D: TRBD1; length: 15; V: TRBV7-2; J: TRBJ1-5; size: .; CDR3: CASSPETGVVQPQHF; DNA: TGTGCCAGCAGCCCCGAGACAGGGGTGGTGCAGCCCCAGCATTTT
D: TRBD2; length: 15; V: TRBV28; J: TRBJ2-5; size: .; CDR3: CASSPRASGAETQYF; DNA: TGTGCCAGCAGTCCCCGGGCTAGCGGGGCGGAGACCCAGTACTTC
D: TRBD1; length: 15; V: TRBV24-1; J: TRBJ2-5; size: .; CDR3: CATSDSQGSGETQYF; DNA: TGTGCCACCAGTGACTCACAGGGGTCTGGAGAGACCCAGTACTTC
D: .; length: 14; V: TRBV9; J: TRBJ1-1; size: .; CDR3: CASSVSPKNTEAFF; DNA: TGTGCCAGCAGCGTATCCCCCAAGAACACTGAAGCTTTCTTT
D: TRBD1; length: 15; V: TRBV15; J: TRBJ2-1; size: .; CDR3: CATSYQGVAYNEQFF; DNA: TGTGCCACCAGTTATCAGGGGGTGGCCTACAATGAGCAGTTCTTC
D: .; length: 14; V: TRBV18; J: TRBJ2-3; size: .; CDR3: CASSPEVSTDTQYF; DNA: TGTGCCAGCTCACCAGAGGTGAGCACAGATACGCAGTATTTT
D: TRBD1; length: 15; V: TRBV7-9; J: TRBJ1-2; size: .; CDR3: CASSSQGALSYGYTF; DNA: TGTGCCAGCAGCTCGCAGGGGGCCTTGAGCTATGGCTACACCTTC
D: TRBD1; length: 15; V: TRBV2; J: TRBJ1-5; size: .; CDR3: CASSKTGTGAQPQHF; DNA: TGTGCCAGCAGTAAAACCGGGACAGGGGCCCAGCCCCAGCATTTT
D: .; length: 15; V: TRBV19; J: TRBJ1-5; size: .; CDR3: CASSIDITVYQPQHF; DNA: TGTGCCAGTAGTATAGATATCACAGTTTATCAGCCCCAGCATTTT
D: .; length: 15; V: TRBV18; J: TRBJ2-7; size: few; CDR3: CASSPGSRGTYEQYF; DNA: TGTGCCAGCTCACCAGGTTCAAGGGGTACCTACGAGCAGTACTTC
D: .; length: 19; V: TRBV4-1; J: TRBJ2-7; size: .; CDR3: CASSQDPEVNNLSSYEQYF; DNA: TGCGCCAGCAGCCAAGATCCCGAAGTAAATAACTTAAGCTCCTACGAGCAGTACTTC
D: .; length: 16; V: TRBV6-5; J: TRBJ2-6; size: few; CDR3: CASSYVPASGANVLTF; DNA: TGTGCCAGCAGTTACGTGCCGGCGTCTGGGGCCAACGTCCTGACTTTC
D: .; length: 15; V: TRBV6-5; J: TRBJ1-1; size: .; CDR3: CASSYDPGFNTEAFF; DNA: TGTGCCAGCAGTTACGATCCAGGATTTAACACTGAAGCTTTCTTT
D: .; length: 16; V: TRBV6-1; J: TRBJ2-2; size: .; CDR3: CASSEVGVLPTGELFF; DNA: TGTGCCAGCAGTGAGGTCGGGGTACTGCCCACCGGGGAGCTGTTTTTT
D: .; length: 16; V: TRBV9; J: TRBJ2-7; size: .; CDR3: CASSAEQELLASEQYF; DNA: TGTGCCAGCAGCGCAGAACAGGAACTCCTCGCGTCGGAGCAGTACTTC
D: TRBD2; length: 19; V: TRBV6-2/TRBV6-3; J: TRBJ2-1; size: .; CDR3: CASSTQVGSGGASYNEQFF; DNA: TGTGCCAGCAGTACCCAAGTAGGAAGCGGGGGGGCTTCCTACAATGAGCAGTTCTTC
D: TRBD1; length: 12; V: TRBV25-1; J: TRBJ1-1; size: .; CDR3: CASSDRDRGAFF; DNA: TGTGCCAGCAGTGACCGGGACAGGGGGGCTTTCTTT
D: .; length: 16; V: TRBV11-2; J: TRBJ2-1; size: .; CDR3: CASSFLFSGYYNEQFF; DNA: TGTGCCAGCAGCTTTTTGTTTAGCGGTTATTACAATGAGCAGTTCTTC
D: TRBD2; length: 13; V: TRBV5-1; J: TRBJ2-1; size: .; CDR3: CASSWRGGHEQFF; DNA: TGCGCCAGCAGCTGGCGGGGGGGCCATGAGCAGTTCTTC